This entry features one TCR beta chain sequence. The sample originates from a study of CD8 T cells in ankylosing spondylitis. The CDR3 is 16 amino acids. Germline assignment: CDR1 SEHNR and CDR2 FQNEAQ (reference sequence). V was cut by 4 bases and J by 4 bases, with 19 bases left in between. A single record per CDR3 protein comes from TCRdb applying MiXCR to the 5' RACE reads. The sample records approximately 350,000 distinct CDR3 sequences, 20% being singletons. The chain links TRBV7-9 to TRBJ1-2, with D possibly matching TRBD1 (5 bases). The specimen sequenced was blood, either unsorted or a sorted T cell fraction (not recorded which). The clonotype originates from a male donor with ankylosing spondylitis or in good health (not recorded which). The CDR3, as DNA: TGTGCCAGCAGCTCCCCGGTAGGGGTTAGCTCCTATGGCTACACCTTC. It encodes CASSSPVGVSSYGYTF.